The 4 T cell receptor delta chains in this list originate from one sample, sequenced in a study of gamma-delta T cells after stem cell transplantation. TCRdb re-called the RT-PCR reads through CATT. The sample consists of 2,500 to 3,500 delta-chain clones, around 1.7% of them appearing once. Sequencing was done on a sample of gamma-delta T cells. The receptors derive from a human donor. It is not recorded whose cells these are; they may come from a transplant donor.

In the case of this clone: The TCRdb record carries a much larger clone's protein, which differs from this DNA's translation at residue 13; a read error is the likely cause, and the protein listed here is the DNA translation. The chain has TRDV2 and TRDJ1, with TRDD3 matching over 8 bases. Per germline, CDR1 GEAIGNYY and CDR2 EKD. V shed 0 bases, J shed 0 bases, and the junction held 20 bases outside the gene matches. CDR3 length: 21 amino acids. The CDR3 region is CACDTLEGVELGILHTDKLIF. The CDR3 DNA reads as TGTGCCTGTGACACCCTTGAGGGGGTCGAACTGGGGATACTACACACCGATAAACTCATCTTT.

This clone showed up just a few times. V usage is TRDV2 and J usage is TRDJ1; D is possibly TRDD2 (5 bases). V was shortened by 0 bases and J by 5 bases, with 18 bases between the two germline ends. The CDR3 extends over 16 amino acids. The germline gives CDR1 GEAIGNYY, CDR2 EKD. CDR3 coding DNA: TGTGCCTGTGACACCTCATCGAGGATCCTAGAAGATAAACTCATCTTT. This codes for CACDTSSRILEDKLIF.

This clone was counted between two and nine times. A read error likely explains this, since a far larger clone differs by one base. In the same sample, other DNA sequences code for this CDR3. This chain uses TRDV2 with TRDJ1; TRDD3 aligns across 7 bases. Trimming removed 0 bases from V and 0 bases from J; junction bases left unmatched: 12. The germline CDR1 and CDR2 sequences are GEAIGNYY and EKD. CDR3 length equals 18 residues. CDR3 residues: CACDTVSTGGYDTDKLIF. As DNA, the CDR3 is TGTGCCTGTGACACCGTTTCGACTGGAGGATACGACACCGATAAACTCATCTTT.

A remark on this clone: A far larger clone is just one base off, so this is likely a read error. The CDR3 sequence is CACDSLLGDRGGIQGERYTDKPIF. The CDR3 DNA follows: TGTGCCTGTGACAGCCTCCTGGGGGATAGGGGGGGGATACAGGGCGAAAGGTACACCGATAAACCCATCTTT. This rearrangement joins TRDV2 to TRDJ1, with 10 bases fitting TRDD3. Germline CDR1 GEAIGNYY, CDR2 EKD. The CDR3 totals 24 residues.